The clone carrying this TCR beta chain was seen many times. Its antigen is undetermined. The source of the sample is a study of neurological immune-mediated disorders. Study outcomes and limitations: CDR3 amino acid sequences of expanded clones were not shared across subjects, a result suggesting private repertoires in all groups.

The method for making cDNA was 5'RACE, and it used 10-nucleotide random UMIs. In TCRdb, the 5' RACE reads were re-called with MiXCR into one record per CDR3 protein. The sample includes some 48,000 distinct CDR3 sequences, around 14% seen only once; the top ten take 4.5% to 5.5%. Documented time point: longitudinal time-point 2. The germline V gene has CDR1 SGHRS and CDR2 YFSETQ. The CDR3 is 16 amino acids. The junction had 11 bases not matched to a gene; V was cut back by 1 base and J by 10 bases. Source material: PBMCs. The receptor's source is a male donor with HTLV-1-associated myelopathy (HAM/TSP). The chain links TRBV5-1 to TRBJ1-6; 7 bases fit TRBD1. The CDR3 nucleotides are TGCGCCAGCAGCTTGCCGCTAGGACAGGTGGACTCACCCCTCCACTTT. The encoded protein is CASSLPLGQVDSPLHF.